The entry below describes one TCR beta chain. The CDR3 length is 16 residues. Germline values: CDR1 SGHAT, CDR2 FQNNGV. The trim removed 3 bases at V and 1 base at J, leaving 3 bases unmatched. This entry comes from a study of cytomegalovirus exposure and HLA in healthy donors. The PCR was carried out with 60 Vbeta primers and 13 Jbeta primers. The repertoire was sequenced with immunoSEQ multiplex PCR; TCRdb's copy has only in-frame clones and lacks some. The table includes 160,000 or so clones, approximately 88% detected once. V gene TRBV11-2 combines with J gene TRBJ2-5; TRBD2 aligns across 12 bases. The source is a young woman in good health and CMV-seronegative. The sequenced sample was PBMCs. CDR3 nucleotide sequence: TGTGCCAGCAGCTTCGGACTAGCGGGGATCCAAGAGACCCAGTACTTC. Protein: CASSFGLAGIQETQYF.